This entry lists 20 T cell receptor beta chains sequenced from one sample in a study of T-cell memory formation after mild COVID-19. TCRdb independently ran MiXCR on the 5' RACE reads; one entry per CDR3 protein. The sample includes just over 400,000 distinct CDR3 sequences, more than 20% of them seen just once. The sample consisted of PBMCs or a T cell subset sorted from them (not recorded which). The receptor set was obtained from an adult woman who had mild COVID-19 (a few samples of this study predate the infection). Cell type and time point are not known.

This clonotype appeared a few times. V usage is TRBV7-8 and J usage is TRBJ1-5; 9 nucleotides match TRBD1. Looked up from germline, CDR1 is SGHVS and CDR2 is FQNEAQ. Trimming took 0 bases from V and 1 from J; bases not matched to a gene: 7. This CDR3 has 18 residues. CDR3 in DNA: TGTGCCAGCAGCTTAGCGGTACAGGGGGCGACGAGCAATCAGCCCCAGCATTTT. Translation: CASSLAVQGATSNQPQHF.

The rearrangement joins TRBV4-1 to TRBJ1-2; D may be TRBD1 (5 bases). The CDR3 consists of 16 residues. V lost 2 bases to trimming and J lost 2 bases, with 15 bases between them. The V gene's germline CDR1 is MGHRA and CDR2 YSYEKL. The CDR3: CASSQLNRFSNYGYTF. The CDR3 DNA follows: TGCGCCAGCAGCCAATTAAACAGGTTCTCCAACTATGGCTACACCTTC.

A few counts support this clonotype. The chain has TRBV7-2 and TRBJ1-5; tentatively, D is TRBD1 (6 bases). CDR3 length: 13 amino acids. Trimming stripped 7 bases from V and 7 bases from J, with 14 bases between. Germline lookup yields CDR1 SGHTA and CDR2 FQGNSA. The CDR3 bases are TGTGCCAGCACGGAGGGGGGGACACAGCCCCAGCATTTT. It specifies CASTEGGTQPQHF. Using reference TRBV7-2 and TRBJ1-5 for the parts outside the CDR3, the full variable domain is GAGVSQSPSNKVTEKGKDVELRCDPISGHTALYWYRQSLGQGLEFLIYFQGNSAPDKSGLPSDRFSAERTGGSVSTLTIQRTQQEDSAVYLCASTEGGTQPQHFGDGTRLSIL.

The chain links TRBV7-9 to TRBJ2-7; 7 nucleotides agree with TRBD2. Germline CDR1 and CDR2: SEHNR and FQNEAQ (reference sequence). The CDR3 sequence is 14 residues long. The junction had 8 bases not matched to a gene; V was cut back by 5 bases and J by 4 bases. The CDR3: CASSRTSVKYEQYF. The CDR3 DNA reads TGTGCCAGCAGCCGTACTAGCGTGAAATACGAGCAGTACTTC.

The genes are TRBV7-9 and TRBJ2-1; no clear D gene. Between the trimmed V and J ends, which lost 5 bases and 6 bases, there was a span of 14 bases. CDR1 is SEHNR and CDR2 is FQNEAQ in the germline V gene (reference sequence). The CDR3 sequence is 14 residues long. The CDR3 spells CASSPLVRTNEQFF. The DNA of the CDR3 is TGTGCCAGCAGCCCCCTTGTCAGGACCAATGAGCAGTTCTTC. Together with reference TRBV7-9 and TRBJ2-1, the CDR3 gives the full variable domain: DTGVSQNPRHKITKRGQNVTFRCDPISEHNRLYWYRQTLGQGPEFLTYFQNEAQLEKSRLLSDRFSAERPKGSFSTLEIQRTEQGDSAMYLCASSPLVRTNEQFFGPGTRLTVL.

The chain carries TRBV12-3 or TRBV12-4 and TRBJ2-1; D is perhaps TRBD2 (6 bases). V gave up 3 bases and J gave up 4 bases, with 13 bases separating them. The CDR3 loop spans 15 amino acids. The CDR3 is CASSFGGAPYNEQFF. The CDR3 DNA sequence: TGTGCCAGCAGTTTCGGCGGGGCTCCGTACAATGAGCAGTTCTTC.

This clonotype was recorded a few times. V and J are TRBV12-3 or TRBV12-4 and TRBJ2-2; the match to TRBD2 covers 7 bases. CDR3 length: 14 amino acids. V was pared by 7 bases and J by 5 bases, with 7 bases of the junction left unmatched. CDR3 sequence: CASITLGGTGELFF. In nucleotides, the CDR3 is TGTGCCAGCATCACCCTGGGAGGGACCGGGGAGCTGTTTTTT.

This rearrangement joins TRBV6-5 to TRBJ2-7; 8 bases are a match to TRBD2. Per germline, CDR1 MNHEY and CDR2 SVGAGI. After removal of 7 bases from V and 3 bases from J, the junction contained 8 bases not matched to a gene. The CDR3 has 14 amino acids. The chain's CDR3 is CASTFTSGYYEQYF. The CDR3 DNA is TGTGCCAGCACCTTTACTAGCGGATACTACGAGCAGTACTTC.

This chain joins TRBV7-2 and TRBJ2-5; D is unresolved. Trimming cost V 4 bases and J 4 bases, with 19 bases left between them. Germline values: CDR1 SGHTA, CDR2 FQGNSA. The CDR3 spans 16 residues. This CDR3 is CASSWQGPWGSETQYF. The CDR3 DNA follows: TGTGCCAGCAGCTGGCAAGGGCCCTGGGGATCAGAGACCCAGTACTTC. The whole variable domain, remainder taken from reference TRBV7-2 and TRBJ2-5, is GAGVSQSPSNKVTEKGKDVELRCDPISGHTALYWYRQSLGQGLEFLIYFQGNSAPDKSGLPSDRFSAERTGGSVSTLTIQRTQQEDSAVYLCASSWQGPWGSETQYFGPGTRLLVL.

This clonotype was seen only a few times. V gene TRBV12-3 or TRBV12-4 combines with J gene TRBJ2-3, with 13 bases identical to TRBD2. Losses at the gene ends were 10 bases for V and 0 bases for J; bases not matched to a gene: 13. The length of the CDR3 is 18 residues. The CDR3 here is CATSPLGLAGPSTDTQYF. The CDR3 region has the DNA TGTGCCACGTCTCCATTGGGACTAGCGGGGCCAAGCACAGATACGCAGTATTTT.

CDR3 in amino acids: CASSPYQGQNGYTF. The CDR3 region has the DNA TGTGCCAGCAGCCCCTACCAGGGCCAGAATGGCTACACCTTC. The chain carries TRBV27 and TRBJ1-2; TRBD1 might be the D (5 bases). V lost 6 bases, J lost 6 bases, and 17 bases lay in between. Germline lookup yields CDR1 MNHEY and CDR2 SMNVEV (reference sequence). This CDR3 is 14 amino acids long.

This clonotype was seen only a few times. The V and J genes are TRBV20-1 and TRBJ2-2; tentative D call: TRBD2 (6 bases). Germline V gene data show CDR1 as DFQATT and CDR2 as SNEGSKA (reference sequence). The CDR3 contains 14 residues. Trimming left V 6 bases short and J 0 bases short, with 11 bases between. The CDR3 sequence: CSARGLTNTGELFF. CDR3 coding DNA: TGCAGTGCCCGGGGACTTACGAACACCGGGGAGCTGTTTTTT.

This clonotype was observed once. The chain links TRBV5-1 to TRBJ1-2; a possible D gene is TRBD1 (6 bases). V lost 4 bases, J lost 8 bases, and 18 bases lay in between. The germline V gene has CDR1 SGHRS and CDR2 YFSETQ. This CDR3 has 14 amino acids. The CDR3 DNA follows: TGCGCCAGCAGCGACGGGGGCGTTCGGGCCGGCTACACCTTC. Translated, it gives CASSDGGVRAGYTF.

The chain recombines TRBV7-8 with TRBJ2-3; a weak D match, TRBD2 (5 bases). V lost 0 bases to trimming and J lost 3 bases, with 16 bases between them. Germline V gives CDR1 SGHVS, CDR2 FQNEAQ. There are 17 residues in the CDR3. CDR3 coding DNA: TGTGCCAGCAGCTTAGCGCGCGGGCGTGCAGGAACAGATACGCAGTATTTT. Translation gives CASSLARGRAGTDTQYF.

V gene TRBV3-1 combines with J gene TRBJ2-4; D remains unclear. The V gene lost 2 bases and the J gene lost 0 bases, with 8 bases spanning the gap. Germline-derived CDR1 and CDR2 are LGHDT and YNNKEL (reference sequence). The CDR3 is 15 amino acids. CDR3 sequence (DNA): TGTGCCAGCAGCCAAATGGGGTTAGCCAAAAACATTCAGTACTTC. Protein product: CASSQMGLAKNIQYF.

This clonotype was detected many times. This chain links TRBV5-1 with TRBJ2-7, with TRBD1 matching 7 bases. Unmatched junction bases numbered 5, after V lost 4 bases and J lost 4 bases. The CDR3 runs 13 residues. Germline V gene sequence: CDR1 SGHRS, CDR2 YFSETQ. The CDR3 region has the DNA TGCGCCAGCAGCCAGGGACAGTCTTACGAGCAGTACTTC. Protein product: CASSQGQSYEQYF.

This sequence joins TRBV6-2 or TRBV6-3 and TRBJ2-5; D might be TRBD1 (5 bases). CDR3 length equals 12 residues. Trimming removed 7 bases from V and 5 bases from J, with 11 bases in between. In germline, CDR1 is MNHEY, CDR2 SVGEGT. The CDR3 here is CASTGHRETQYF. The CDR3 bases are TGTGCCAGCACCGGACATCGGGAGACCCAGTACTTC.

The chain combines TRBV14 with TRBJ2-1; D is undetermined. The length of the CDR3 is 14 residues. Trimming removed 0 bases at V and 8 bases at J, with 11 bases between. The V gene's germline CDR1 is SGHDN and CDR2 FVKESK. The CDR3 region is CASSQDWLSDEQFF. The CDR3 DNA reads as TGTGCCAGCAGCCAAGACTGGCTAAGCGATGAGCAGTTCTTC.

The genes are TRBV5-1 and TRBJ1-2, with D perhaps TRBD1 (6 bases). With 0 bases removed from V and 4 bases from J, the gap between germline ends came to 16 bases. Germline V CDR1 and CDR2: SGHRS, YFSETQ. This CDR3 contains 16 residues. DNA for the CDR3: TGCGCCAGCAGCTTGGAGGGGGAGCCCTCACTCTATGGCTACACCTTC. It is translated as CASSLEGEPSLYGYTF.

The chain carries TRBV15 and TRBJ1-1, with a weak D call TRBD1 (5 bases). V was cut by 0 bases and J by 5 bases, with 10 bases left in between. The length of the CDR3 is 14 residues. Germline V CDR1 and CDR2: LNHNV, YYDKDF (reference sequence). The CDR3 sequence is CATSRDGGGTEAFF. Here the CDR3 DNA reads TGTGCCACCAGCAGAGATGGGGGAGGGACTGAAGCTTTCTTT.